These 20 T cell receptor beta chains originate from one sample sequenced in a study of T cells in Graves' hyperthyroidism and ophthalmopathy. Amplified TCR beta CDR3 regions derived from RNA transcripts. HTBI primers were the set used in a first-round RT-PCR of the TCR CDR3. A single record per CDR3 protein comes from TCRdb applying MiXCR to the multiplex PCR reads. The sample holds a few hundred thousand distinct CDR3 sequences, 15% to 20% seen once. Sequenced input: blood. Receptor source: a middle-aged woman with Graves' ophthalmopathy.

The DNA of the CDR3 is TGCGCCAGCAGCCAAGAGGTCCGGGGCAGGGGGGTCGACGAGCAGTACTTC. Amino acids: CASSQEVRGRGVDEQYF. The chain employs TRBV4-3 and TRBJ2-7; a weak D match, TRBD1 (7 bases). The CDR3 spans 17 residues. Trimming shortened V by 0 bases and J by 5 bases, and 20 bases separated the two germline ends. Germline CDR1 LGHNA, CDR2 YSLEER.

This clonotype was seen repeatedly, ten times or more. The J gene is TRBJ2-2, the V gene TRBV4-3, with 12 positions matching TRBD2. The CDR3 length is 17 residues. The V gene's germline CDR1 is LGHNA and CDR2 YSLEER. The V segment lost 0 bases and the J segment 4 bases; nucleotides outside the gene matches: 3. The CDR3, as DNA: TGCGCCAGCAGCCAAGAGGAACTAGCGGGAGGCACCGGGGAGCTGTTTTTT. Translation: CASSQEELAGGTGELFF.

The genes are TRBV28 and TRBJ1-6; D unresolved. This CDR3 has 12 amino acids. Germline V CDR1 and CDR2: MDHEN, SYDVKM. With 1 base removed from V and 9 bases from J, the gap between germline ends came to 4 bases. CDR3 nucleotides: TGTGCCAGCAGTTTATTAAGTTCACCCCTCCACTTT. Its protein is CASSLLSSPLHF.

This clonotype was counted ten times or more. The chain links TRBV7-9 to TRBJ1-2; D unresolved. Germline V CDR1 and CDR2: SEHNR, FQNEAQ (reference sequence). This CDR3 region has 12 residues. V was clipped by 1 base and J by 8 bases, with 8 bases between them. The CDR3 nucleotides read TGTGCCAGCAGCTTAGGGACTAAGGGCTACACCTTC. Translation: CASSLGTKGYTF.

There are many counts of this clonotype. The rearrangement joins TRBV10-1 to TRBJ2-7; tentatively, D is TRBD1 (5 bases). Looked up from germline, CDR1 is WNHNN and CDR2 is SYGVQD (reference sequence). V gave up 5 bases and J gave up 6 bases, with 20 bases separating them. The CDR3 contains 15 residues. The chain's CDR3 is CASSPASGAPSEQYF. CDR3 in DNA: TGCGCCAGCAGTCCCGCTTCTGGGGCTCCTTCCGAGCAGTACTTC.

This clonotype was seen at least ten times. The V and J genes are TRBV20-1 and TRBJ2-7, with 8 bases that match TRBD1. This CDR3 spans 15 amino acids. V lost 1 base, J lost 0 bases, and 5 bases stayed unmatched. Germline-derived CDR1 and CDR2 are DFQATT and SNEGSKA (reference sequence). This chain's CDR3 is CSARVWTGSSYEQYF. CDR3 nucleotides: TGCAGTGCTAGAGTCTGGACAGGGAGCTCCTACGAGCAGTACTTC.

The chain's CDR3 is CASVLAGLNSPLHF. In nucleotides, the CDR3 is TGTGCCAGCGTCCTGGCAGGGCTGAATTCACCCCTCCACTTT. The V gene is TRBV28, the J gene TRBJ1-6, with a possible D match to TRBD1 (5 bases). Germline-derived CDR1 and CDR2 are MDHEN and SYDVKM. CDR3 length equals 14 residues. V shed 8 bases and J shed 7 bases, with 15 bases lying between them.

This clonotype occurred many times. The chain couples TRBV11-2 to TRBJ2-2, with D possibly matching TRBD2 (5 bases). CDR3 length: 17 residues. Germline-derived CDR1 and CDR2 are SGHAT and FQNNGV. The V and J ends lost 1 base and 6 bases respectively, with 18 bases between them. The CDR3 region is CASSLVGLGSFAGELFF. The CDR3 DNA reads as TGTGCCAGCAGCTTAGTAGGACTCGGTTCGTTTGCCGGGGAGCTGTTTTTT.

The chain combines TRBV19 with TRBJ1-1; no firm D call. Trimming stripped 1 base from V and 7 bases from J, with 4 bases between. Looked up from germline, CDR1 is LNHDA and CDR2 is SQIVND (reference sequence). The CDR3 contains 11 residues. The CDR3 spells CASSIVNEAFF. The CDR3 DNA is TGTGCCAGTAGTATAGTAAATGAAGCTTTCTTT. The variable domain in full, with the rest retrieved from reference TRBV19 and TRBJ1-1, is DGGITQSPKYLFRKEGQNVTLSCEQNLNHDAMYWYRQDPGQGLRLIYYSQIVNDFQKGDIAEGYSVSREKKESFPLTVTSAQKNPTAFYLCASSIVNEAFFGQGTRLTVV.

The chain combines TRBV29-1 with TRBJ1-3; D not resolved. The CDR3 is made up of 14 amino acids. From germline, CDR1 is SQVTM and CDR2 ANQGSEA. The germline V and J ends were trimmed by 2 bases and 4 bases, with 12 bases remaining between them. The CDR3 reads CSVELQHQGNTIYF. CDR3 nucleotides: TGCAGCGTTGAATTGCAGCATCAAGGAAACACCATATATTTT. Filled out from reference TRBV29-1 and TRBJ1-3, the complete variable domain reads SAVISQKPSRDICQRGTSLTIQCQVDSQVTMMFWYRQQPGQSLTLIATANQGSEATYESGFVIDKFPISRPNLTFSTLTVSNMSPEDSSIYLCSVELQHQGNTIYFGEGSWLTVV.

There are many counts of this clonotype. J is TRBJ2-5 and V is TRBV5-6; TRBD2 agrees at 11 bases. The junction had 5 bases not matched to a gene; V was cut back by 4 bases and J by 0 bases. The germline V gene encodes CDR1 SGHDT and CDR2 YYEEEE. The CDR3 extends over 16 amino acids. CDR3 bases: TGTGCCAGCAGCCCCCGGACTAGCGGGTACCAAGAGACCCAGTACTTC. It is translated as CASSPRTSGYQETQYF.

This clonotype was observed many times. This sequence joins TRBV12-3 or TRBV12-4 and TRBJ1-5, with TRBD1 as a possible D gene (6 bases). The CDR3 sequence is 13 residues long. V shed 6 bases and J shed 2 bases, with 8 bases lying between them. The CDR3 loop is CASRRQGNQPQHF. The DNA of the CDR3 is TGTGCCAGCAGGCGACAGGGCAATCAGCCCCAGCATTTT.

Only a few counts were recorded for this clonotype. The J gene is TRBJ1-6, the V gene TRBV6-5; tentative D call: TRBD1 (6 bases). Germline loops: CDR1 MNHEY, CDR2 SVGAGI. Between the trimmed V and J ends, which lost 0 bases and 8 bases, there was a span of 11 bases. The CDR3 sequence is 15 residues long. In DNA form, the CDR3 reads TGTGCCAGCAGTTACTCAGGGGGGCGTGATTCACCCCTCCACTTT. Translated, it gives CASSYSGGRDSPLHF.

The sample holds many counts of this clonotype. The rearrangement joins TRBV20-1 to TRBJ1-1; 7 bases agree with TRBD1. CDR3 size: 13 residues. Trimming removed 6 bases from V and 4 bases from J; junction bases left unmatched: 8. Per the germline V gene, CDR1 is DFQATT and CDR2 is SNEGSKA (reference sequence). CDR3 DNA sequence: TGCAGTGCGCAGACAGGGCAGGTCACTGAAGCTTTCTTT. It codes for CSAQTGQVTEAFF.

This clonotype was seen at least ten times. This chain links TRBV5-1 with TRBJ1-1; D gene ambiguous. Per the germline V gene, CDR1 is SGHRS and CDR2 is YFSETQ. The CDR3 is 14 amino acids. Trimming pared 0 bases from V and 1 base from J, leaving 7 bases between. The CDR3: CASSLEFANTEAFF. The CDR3, as DNA: TGCGCCAGCAGCTTGGAATTCGCGAACACTGAAGCTTTCTTT.

This clonotype has ten or more counts. The chain combines TRBV6-1 with TRBJ2-4; unclear D gene. The germline gives CDR1 MNHNS, CDR2 SASEGT. Deletions cut 1 base from V and 2 bases from J, with 6 bases between. The CDR3 contains 14 residues. The CDR3 bases are TGTGCCAGCAGTGAAGGCTTTTCCAAAAACATTCAGTACTTC. Residues: CASSEGFSKNIQYF.

Of note for this clonotype: Sequence at one end of the junction differs from germline and may be a read error. The rearrangement joins TRBV6-5 to TRBJ1-2; D is uncertain. The CDR3 loop spans 15 amino acids. Germline loops: CDR1 MNHEY, CDR2 SVGAGI. The CDR3 DNA sequence: TGTGTCAGCAGTTACGCACGAAGCAGAAACTATGGCTACAACTTC. This sequence encodes CVSSYARSRNYGYNF.

This clonotype was detected many times. This sequence joins TRBV11-2 and TRBJ2-2; a weak D match, TRBD2 (6 bases). This CDR3 has 14 residues. Per the germline V gene, CDR1 is SGHAT and CDR2 is FQNNGV. V lost 6 bases, J lost 7 bases, and 15 bases lay in between. DNA of the CDR3: TGTGCCAGCAGTCTTGGAGGGAGTTACGGGGAGCTGTTTTTT. This gives the protein CASSLGGSYGELFF.

The chain recombines TRBV2 with TRBJ2-7, with 8 positions matching TRBD1. Germline assignment: CDR1 SNHLY and CDR2 FYNNEI. The trim removed 7 bases at V and 7 bases at J, leaving 9 bases unmatched. This CDR3 region has 13 residues. The chain's CDR3 is CASNRGDRREQYF. The DNA of the CDR3 is TGTGCCAGCAACAGGGGGGACCGGAGGGAGCAGTACTTC.

In this sample, this clonotype turned up many times. This chain links TRBV5-1 with TRBJ2-7; possibly TRBD1 or TRBD2 for D (5 bases each). V was cut by 2 bases and J by 9 bases, with 15 bases left in between. Germline assignment: CDR1 SGHRS and CDR2 YFSETQ. This CDR3 comprises 13 residues. For the CDR3, the DNA is TGCGCCAGCAGCTTAGTCAGGGATGGGGGGCAGTACTTC. It specifies CASSLVRDGGQYF.